The T cell receptor beta chain under discussion was sequenced for a study of T-cell reconstitution after alpha-beta-depleted transplantation in children. Unique molecular identifiers were incorporated when the TCRbeta library was constructed. Each CDR3 protein is one row after TCRdb ran MiXCR on the PCR reads. The data contain hundreds of thousands of distinct CDR3 sequences, roughly 13% of them singletons. The CDR3 is 14 amino acids. With 4 bases clipped from V and 5 bases from J, the junction kept 9 bases outside the gene matches. Germline V gene data show CDR1 as DFQATT and CDR2 as SNEGSKA (reference sequence). General study points: Fresh T-cell production supplied most of the T-cell counts and diversity seen one year after transplant. For some patients, TCRbeta diversity was high at day 60 because of recipient T cells and thymic progenitors that survived. Expanded graft clones, several hundred of them, were reportedly the source of alpha-beta T cells about two months after transplant.

This clonotype was seen repeatedly, ten times or more. What it recognizes is unknown. The chain is built from TRBV20-1 and TRBJ2-5; TRBD2 matches 8 bases. The source was PBMCs, collected before TCRalphabeta/CD19-depleted stem cell transplant. The receptor was isolated from a girl aged 2-10 years with congenital amegakaryocytic thrombocytopenia, due to receive a stem cell transplant. The DNA for the CDR3 is TGCAGTGCTAAACGGGAGGGCCTTCATGAGACCCAGTACTTC. Translated: CSAKREGLHETQYF.